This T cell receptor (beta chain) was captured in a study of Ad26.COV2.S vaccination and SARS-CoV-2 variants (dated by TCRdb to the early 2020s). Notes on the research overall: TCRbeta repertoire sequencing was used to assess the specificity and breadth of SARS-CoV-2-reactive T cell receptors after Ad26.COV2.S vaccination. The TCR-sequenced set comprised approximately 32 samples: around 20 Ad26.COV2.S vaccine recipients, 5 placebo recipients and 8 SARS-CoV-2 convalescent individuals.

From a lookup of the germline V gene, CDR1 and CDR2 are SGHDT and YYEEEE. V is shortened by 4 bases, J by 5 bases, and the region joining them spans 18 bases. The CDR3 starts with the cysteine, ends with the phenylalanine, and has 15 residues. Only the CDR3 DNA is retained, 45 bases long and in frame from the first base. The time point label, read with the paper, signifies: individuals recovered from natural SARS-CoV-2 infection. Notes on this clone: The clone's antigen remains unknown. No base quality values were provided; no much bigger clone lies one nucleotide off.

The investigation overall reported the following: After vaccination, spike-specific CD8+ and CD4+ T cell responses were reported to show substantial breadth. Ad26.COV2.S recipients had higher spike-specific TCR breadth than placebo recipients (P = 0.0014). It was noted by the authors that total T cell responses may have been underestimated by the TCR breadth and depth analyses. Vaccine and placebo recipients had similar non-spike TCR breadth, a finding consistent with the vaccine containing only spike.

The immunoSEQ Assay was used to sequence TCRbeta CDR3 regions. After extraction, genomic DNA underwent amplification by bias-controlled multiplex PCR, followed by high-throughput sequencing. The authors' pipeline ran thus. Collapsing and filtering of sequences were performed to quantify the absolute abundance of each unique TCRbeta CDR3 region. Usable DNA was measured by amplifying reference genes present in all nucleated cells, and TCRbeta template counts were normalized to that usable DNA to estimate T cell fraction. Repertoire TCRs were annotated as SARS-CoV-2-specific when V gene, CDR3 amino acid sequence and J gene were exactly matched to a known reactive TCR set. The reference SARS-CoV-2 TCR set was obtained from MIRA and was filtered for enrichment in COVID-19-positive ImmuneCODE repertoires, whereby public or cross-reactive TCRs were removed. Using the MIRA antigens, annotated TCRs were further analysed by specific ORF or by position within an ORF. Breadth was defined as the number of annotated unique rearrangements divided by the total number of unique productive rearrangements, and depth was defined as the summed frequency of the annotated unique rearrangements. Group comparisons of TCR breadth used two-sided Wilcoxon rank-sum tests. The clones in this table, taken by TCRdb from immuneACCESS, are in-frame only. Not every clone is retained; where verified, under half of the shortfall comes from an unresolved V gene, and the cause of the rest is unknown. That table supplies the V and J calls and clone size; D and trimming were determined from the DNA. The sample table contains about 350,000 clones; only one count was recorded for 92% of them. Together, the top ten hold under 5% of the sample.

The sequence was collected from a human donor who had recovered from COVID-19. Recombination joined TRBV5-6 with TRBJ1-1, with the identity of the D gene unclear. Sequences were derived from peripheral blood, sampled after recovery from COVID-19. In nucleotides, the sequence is TGTGCCAGCAGCCCGCGACTCTTACGGGATACTGAAGCTTTCTTT. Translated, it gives CASSPRLLRDTEAFF.